One sample yielded the 9 T cell receptor beta chains listed below, sequenced in a study of blood T cell repertoires in COVID-19. Measured with immunoSEQ multiplex PCR; TCRdb has only the in-frame clones, and not every one. The sample yields approximately 350,000 clones, 80% to 85% seen once. Specimen: PBMCs or T cells enriched from blood (not recorded which). All receptors come from a woman aged 45-65 years who had recovered from COVID-19.

This sequence joins TRBV5-8 and TRBJ2-3, with no clear D. The length of the CDR3 is 14 residues. CDR1 and CDR2 from the germline V gene are SGHTS and YDEGEE. V was shortened by 1 base and J by 0 bases, with 6 bases between the two germline ends. CDR3 sequence: CASSLTGSTDTQYF. The CDR3 DNA is TGTGCCAGCAGCTTGACCGGTAGCACAGATACGCAGTATTTT.

This rearrangement joins TRBV11-2 to TRBJ1-2; TRBD1 aligns across 7 bases. Germline CDR1 and CDR2: SGHAT and FQNNGV. The length of the CDR3 is 15 residues. The ends lost 0 bases at V and 2 bases at J; junction bases unmatched: 3. Written as DNA, the CDR3 is TGTGCCAGCAGCTTAGAACAGGGGTCCAACTATGGCTACACCTTC. It encodes CASSLEQGSNYGYTF. The complete variable domain, with remaining parts taken from reference TRBV11-2 and TRBJ1-2, reads EAGVAQSPRYKIIEKRQSVAFWCNPISGHATLYWYQQILGQGPKLLIQFQNNGVVDDSQLPKDRFSAERLKGVDSTLKIQPAKLEDSAVYLCASSLEQGSNYGYTFGSGTRLTVV.

The gene calls are TRBV19 and TRBJ2-7; TRBD1 matches 9 bases. V lost 6 bases, J lost 0 bases, and 6 bases stayed unmatched. The CDR3 extends over 15 amino acids. Per germline, CDR1 LNHDA and CDR2 SQIVND (reference sequence). CDR3 DNA sequence: TGTGCCAGTAGCCATCGGGACAGGGCCTCCTACGAGCAGTACTTC. It specifies CASSHRDRASYEQYF.

A remark on this clone: The junction and the germline gene differ at one end; a read error may be behind it. This chain connects TRBV18 to TRBJ1-1; 7 positions match TRBD1. Germline CDR1 KGHSH, CDR2 LQKENI. CDR3 length: 12 residues. CDR3 DNA sequence: TGTGCCAGCTCACCCGCCCGGGACAGTCTCCTCTTT. Protein product: CASSPARDSLLF.

V usage is TRBV5-1 and J usage is TRBJ1-1; 8 bases line up with TRBD1. Trimming removed 4 bases from V and 1 base from J; junction bases left unmatched: 6. Germline loops: CDR1 SGHRS, CDR2 YFSETQ. CDR3 length: 15 amino acids. The CDR3 DNA sequence: TGCGCCAGCAGCATGTCTGGACAGGGGAACACTGAAGCTTTCTTT. As protein: CASSMSGQGNTEAFF.

V usage is TRBV13 and J usage is TRBJ1-1; D remains unclear. Per the germline V gene, CDR1 is PRHDT and CDR2 is FYEKMQ (reference sequence). The V gene lost 4 bases and the J gene lost 8 bases, with 14 bases spanning the gap. CDR3 length: 13 residues. CDR3 DNA: TGTGCCAGCAGCTCAGTGGGCTCGCACGAAGCTTTCTTT. This codes for CASSSVGSHEAFF. Together with reference TRBV13 and TRBJ1-1, the CDR3 gives the full variable domain: AAGVIQSPRHLIKEKRETATLKCYPIPRHDTVYWYQQGPGQDPQFLISFYEKMQSDKGSIPDRFSAQQFSDYHSELNMSSLELGDSALYFCASSSVGSHEAFFGQGTRLTVV.

The J gene is TRBJ2-7, the V gene TRBV6-5; D gene unclear. The CDR3 is 11 residues long. Trimming removed 8 bases at V and 6 bases at J, with 11 bases between. Germline V CDR1 and CDR2: MNHEY, SVGAGI. CDR3 nucleotides: TGTGCCAGCGGAATTTCGGGCGAGCAGTACTTC. Translated, it gives CASGISGEQYF.

The gene calls are TRBV2 and TRBJ1-1; D is possibly TRBD1 (5 bases). V gave up 2 bases and J gave up 1 base, with 11 bases separating them. The germline V gene encodes CDR1 SNHLY and CDR2 FYNNEI. CDR3 length equals 15 residues. CDR3 DNA: TGTGCCAGCAGTGAATCGGGGGGGTGGAACACTGAAGCTTTCTTT. Translation gives CASSESGGWNTEAFF.

This clone was found a few times. The V call is TRBV6-6, the J call TRBJ2-2, with D possibly TRBD2 on 6 matching bases. Germline V lookup: CDR1 MNHNY, CDR2 SVGAGI (reference sequence). The length of the CDR3 is 13 residues. The germline V and J ends were trimmed by 4 bases and 5 bases, with 8 bases remaining between them. DNA of the CDR3: TGTGCCAGCAGTTCACGGGGGACCGGGGAGCTGTTTTTT. Protein product: CASSSRGTGELFF.